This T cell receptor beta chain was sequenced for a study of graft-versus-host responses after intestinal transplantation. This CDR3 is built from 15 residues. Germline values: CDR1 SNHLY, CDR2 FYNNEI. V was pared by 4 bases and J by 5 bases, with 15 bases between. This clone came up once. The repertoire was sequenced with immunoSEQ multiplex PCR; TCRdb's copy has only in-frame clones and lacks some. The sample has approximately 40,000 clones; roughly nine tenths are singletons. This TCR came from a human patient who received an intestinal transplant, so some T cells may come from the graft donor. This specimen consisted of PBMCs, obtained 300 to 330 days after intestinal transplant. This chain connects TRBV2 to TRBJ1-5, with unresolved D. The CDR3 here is CASSVGARLYQPQHF. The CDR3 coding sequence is TGTGCCAGCAGTGTTGGCGCGCGGCTGTATCAGCCCCAGCATTTT.